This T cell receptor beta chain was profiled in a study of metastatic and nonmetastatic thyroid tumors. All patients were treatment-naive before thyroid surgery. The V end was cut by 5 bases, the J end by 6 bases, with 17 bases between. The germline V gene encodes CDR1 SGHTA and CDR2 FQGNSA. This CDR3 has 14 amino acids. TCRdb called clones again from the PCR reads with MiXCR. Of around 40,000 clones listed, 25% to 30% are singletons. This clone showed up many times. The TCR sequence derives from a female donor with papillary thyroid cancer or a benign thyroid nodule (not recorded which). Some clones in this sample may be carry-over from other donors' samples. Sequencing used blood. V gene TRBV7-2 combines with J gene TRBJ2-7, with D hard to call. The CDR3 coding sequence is TGTGCCAGCAGCCCCAGATCCAGTCCGGGCGAGCAGTACTTC. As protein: CASSPRSSPGEQYF. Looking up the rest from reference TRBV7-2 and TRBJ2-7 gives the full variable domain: GAGVSQSPSNKVTEKGKDVELRCDPISGHTALYWYRQSLGQGLEFLIYFQGNSAPDKSGLPSDRFSAERTGGSVSTLTIQRTQQEDSAVYLCASSPRSSPGEQYFGPGTRLTVT.